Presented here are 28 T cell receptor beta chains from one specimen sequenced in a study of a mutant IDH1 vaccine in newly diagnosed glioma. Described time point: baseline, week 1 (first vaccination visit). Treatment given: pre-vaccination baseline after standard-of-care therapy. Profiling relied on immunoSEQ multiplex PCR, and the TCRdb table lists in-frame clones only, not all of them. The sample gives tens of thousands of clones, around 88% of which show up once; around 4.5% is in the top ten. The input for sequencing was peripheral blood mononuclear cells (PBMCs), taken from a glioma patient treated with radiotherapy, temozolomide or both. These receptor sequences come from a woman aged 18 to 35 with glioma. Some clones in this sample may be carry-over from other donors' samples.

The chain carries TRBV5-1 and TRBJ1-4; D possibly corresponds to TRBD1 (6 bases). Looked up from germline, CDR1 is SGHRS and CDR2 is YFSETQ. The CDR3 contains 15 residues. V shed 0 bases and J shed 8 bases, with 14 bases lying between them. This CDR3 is CASSLAGRGAEKLFF. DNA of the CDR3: TGCGCCAGCAGCTTGGCGGGCAGGGGCGCGGAAAAACTGTTTTTT.

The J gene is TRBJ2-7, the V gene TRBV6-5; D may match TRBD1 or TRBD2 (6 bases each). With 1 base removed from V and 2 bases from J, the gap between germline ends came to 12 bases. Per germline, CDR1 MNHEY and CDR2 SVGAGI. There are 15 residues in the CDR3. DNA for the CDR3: TGTGCCAGCAGTTACTTCGGGGGCGCCCCCTACGAGCAGTACTTC. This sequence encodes CASSYFGGAPYEQYF.

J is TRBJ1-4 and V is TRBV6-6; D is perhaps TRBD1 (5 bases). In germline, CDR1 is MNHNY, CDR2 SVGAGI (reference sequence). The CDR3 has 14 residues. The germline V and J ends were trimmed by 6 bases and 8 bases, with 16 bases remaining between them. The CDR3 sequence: CASRSQATGEKLFF. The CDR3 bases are TGTGCCAGCAGATCACAGGCAACGGGCGAAAAACTGTTTTTT.

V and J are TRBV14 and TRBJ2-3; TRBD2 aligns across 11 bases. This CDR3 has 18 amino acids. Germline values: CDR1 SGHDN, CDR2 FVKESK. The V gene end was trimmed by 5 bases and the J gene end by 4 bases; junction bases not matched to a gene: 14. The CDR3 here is CASSFRRLAGLGADTQYF. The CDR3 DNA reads TGTGCCAGCAGCTTCCGCCGACTAGCGGGGTTGGGGGCAGATACGCAGTATTTT.

The CDR3 here is CASSLGKAGGSGEQYF. The CDR3 DNA sequence: TGTGCCAGCAGCCTAGGGAAAGCGGGTGGGTCCGGGGAGCAGTACTTC. The V gene is TRBV6-6, the J gene TRBJ2-7, with D tentatively TRBD2 (6 bases). The CDR3 is 16 residues long. Germline V gene data show CDR1 as MNHNY and CDR2 as SVGAGI (reference sequence). V was pared by 6 bases and J by 7 bases, with 25 bases between.

The CDR3 DNA reads as TGTGCCAGCAGCACTGTCCGGGGTGGGGCGGGAGTGTCCTACGAGCAGTACTTC. Protein: CASSTVRGGAGVSYEQYF. V is TRBV7-9 and J is TRBJ2-7; TRBD2 matches at 7 bases. Germline CDR1 SEHNR, CDR2 FQNEAQ (reference sequence). The CDR3 is made up of 18 amino acids. Germline trimming cut 5 bases from V and 1 base from J; bases unmatched to any gene: 17. Complete variable domain (other parts from reference TRBV7-9 and TRBJ2-7): DTGVSQNPRHKITKRGQNVTFRCDPISEHNRLYWYRQTLGQGPEFLTYFQNEAQLEKSRLLSDRFSAERPKGSFSTLEIQRTEQGDSAMYLCASSTVRGGAGVSYEQYFGPGTRLTVT.

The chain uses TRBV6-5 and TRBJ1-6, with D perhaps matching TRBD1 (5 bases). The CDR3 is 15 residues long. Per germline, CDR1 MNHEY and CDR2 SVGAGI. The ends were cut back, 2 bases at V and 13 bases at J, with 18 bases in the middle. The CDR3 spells CASSYVDTLTTPLHF. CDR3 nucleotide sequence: TGTGCCAGCAGTTACGTGGACACGTTAACCACCCCCCTCCACTTT.

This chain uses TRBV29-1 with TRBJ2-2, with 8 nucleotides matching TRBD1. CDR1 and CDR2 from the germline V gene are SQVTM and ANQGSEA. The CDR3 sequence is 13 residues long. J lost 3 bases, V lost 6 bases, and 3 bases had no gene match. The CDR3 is CSVRDRHTGELFF. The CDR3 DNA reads TGCAGCGTCAGGGACAGGCACACCGGGGAGCTGTTTTTT.

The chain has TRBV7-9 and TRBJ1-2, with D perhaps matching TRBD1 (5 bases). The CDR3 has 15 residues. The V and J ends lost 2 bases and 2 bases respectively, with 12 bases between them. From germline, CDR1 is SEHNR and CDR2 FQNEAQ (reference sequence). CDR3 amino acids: CASSLSRAINYGYTF. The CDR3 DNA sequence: TGTGCCAGCAGCTTATCCAGGGCGATAAACTATGGCTACACCTTC.

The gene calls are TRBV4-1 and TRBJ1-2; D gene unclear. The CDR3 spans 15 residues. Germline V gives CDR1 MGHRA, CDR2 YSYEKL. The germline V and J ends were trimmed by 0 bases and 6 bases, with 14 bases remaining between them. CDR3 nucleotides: TGCGCCAGCAGCCAAGATAGGAGGTCAGCGCATGGCTACACCTTC. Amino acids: CASSQDRRSAHGYTF.

The CDR3 DNA reads TGTGCCAGCAGCCCGACAGGGACGGGAAACACCATATATTTT. Translation gives CASSPTGTGNTIYF. The rearrangement links TRBV6-5 to TRBJ1-3; 7 bases line up with TRBD1. This CDR3 comprises 14 residues. Germline loops: CDR1 MNHEY, CDR2 SVGAGI. Unmatched junction bases numbered 6, after V lost 6 bases and J lost 4 bases.

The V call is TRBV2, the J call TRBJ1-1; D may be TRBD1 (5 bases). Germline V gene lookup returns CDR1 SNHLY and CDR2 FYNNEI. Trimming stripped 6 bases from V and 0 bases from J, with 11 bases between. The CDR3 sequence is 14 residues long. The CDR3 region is CASSAGTMNTEAFF. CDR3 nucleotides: TGTGCCAGCAGCGCCGGGACCATGAACACTGAAGCTTTCTTT.

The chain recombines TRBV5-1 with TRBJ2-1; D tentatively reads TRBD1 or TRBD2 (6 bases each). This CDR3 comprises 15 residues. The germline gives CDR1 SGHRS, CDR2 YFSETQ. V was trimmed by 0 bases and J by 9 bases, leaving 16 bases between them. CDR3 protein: CASSLEVGGSPEQFF. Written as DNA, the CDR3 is TGCGCCAGCAGCTTGGAGGTAGGGGGGTCACCTGAGCAGTTCTTC.

CDR3 nucleotides: TGTGCCAGCAGCGGACAGGGAGGCTATGGCTACACCTTC. Its protein product is CASSGQGGYGYTF. This chain connects TRBV2 to TRBJ1-2; 8 nucleotides match TRBD1. CDR3 length: 13 residues. The germline V gene encodes CDR1 SNHLY and CDR2 FYNNEI. J lost 4 bases, V lost 6 bases, and 4 bases had no gene match. The full variable domain, its missing parts supplied by reference TRBV2 and TRBJ1-2, is EPEVTQTPSHQVTQMGQEVILRCVPISNHLYFYWYRQILGQKVEFLVSFYNNEISEKSEIFDDQFSVERPDGSNFTLKIRSTKLEDSAMYFCASSGQGGYGYTFGSGTRLTVV.

As DNA, the CDR3 is TGTGCCAGCAGCTTAGCCGATTATAGCAATCAGCCCCAGCATTTT. Translation: CASSLADYSNQPQHF. The rearrangement links TRBV7-2 to TRBJ1-5; the D is unclear. The CDR3 runs to 15 residues. Looked up from germline, CDR1 is SGHTA and CDR2 is FQGNSA. V was trimmed by 0 bases and J by 0 bases, leaving 6 bases between them.

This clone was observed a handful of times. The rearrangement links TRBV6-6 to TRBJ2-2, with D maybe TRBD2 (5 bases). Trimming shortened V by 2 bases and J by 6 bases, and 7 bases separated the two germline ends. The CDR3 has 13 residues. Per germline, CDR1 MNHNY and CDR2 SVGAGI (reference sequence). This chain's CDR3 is CASSYTGSGELFF. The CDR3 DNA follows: TGTGCCAGCAGTTACACGGGATCCGGGGAGCTGTTTTTT.

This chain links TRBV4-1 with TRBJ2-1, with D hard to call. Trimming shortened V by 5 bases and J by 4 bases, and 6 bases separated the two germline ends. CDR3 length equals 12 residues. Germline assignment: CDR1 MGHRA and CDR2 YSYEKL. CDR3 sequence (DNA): TGCGCCAGCAGCGGGGTGTACAATGAGCAGTTCTTC. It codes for CASSGVYNEQFF.

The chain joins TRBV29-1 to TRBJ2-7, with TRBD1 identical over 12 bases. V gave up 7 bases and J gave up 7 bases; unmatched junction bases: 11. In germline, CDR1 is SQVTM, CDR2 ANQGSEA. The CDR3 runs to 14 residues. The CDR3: CSASGTGGNGEQYF. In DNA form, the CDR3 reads TGCAGCGCCTCCGGGACAGGGGGCAACGGTGAGCAGTACTTC.

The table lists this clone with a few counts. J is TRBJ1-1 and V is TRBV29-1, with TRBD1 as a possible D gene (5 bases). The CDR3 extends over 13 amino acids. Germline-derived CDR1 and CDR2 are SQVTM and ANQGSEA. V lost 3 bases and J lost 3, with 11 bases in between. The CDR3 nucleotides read TGCAGCGTTGAGGAGGGGACGCACACTGAAGCTTTCTTT. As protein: CSVEEGTHTEAFF.

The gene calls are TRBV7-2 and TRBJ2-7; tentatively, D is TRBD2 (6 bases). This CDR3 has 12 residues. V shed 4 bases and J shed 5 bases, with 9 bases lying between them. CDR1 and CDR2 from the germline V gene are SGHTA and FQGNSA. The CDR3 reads CASSSSVDEQYF. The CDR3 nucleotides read TGTGCCAGCAGCTCTAGCGTGGACGAGCAGTACTTC. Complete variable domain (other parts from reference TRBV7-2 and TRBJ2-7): GAGVSQSPSNKVTEKGKDVELRCDPISGHTALYWYRQSLGQGLEFLIYFQGNSAPDKSGLPSDRFSAERTGGSVSTLTIQRTQQEDSAVYLCASSSSVDEQYFGPGTRLTVT.

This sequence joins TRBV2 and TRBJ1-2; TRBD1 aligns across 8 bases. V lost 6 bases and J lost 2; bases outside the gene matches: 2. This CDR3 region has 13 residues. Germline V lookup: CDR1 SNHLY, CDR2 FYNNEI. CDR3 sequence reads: CASSQGANYGYTF. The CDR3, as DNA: TGTGCCAGCAGCCAGGGGGCGAACTATGGCTACACCTTC.

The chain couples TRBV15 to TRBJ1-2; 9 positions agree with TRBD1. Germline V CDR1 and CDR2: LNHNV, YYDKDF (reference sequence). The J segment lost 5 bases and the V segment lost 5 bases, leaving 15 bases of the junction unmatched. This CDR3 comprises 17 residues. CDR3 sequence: CATSRSMPGQGGYGYTF. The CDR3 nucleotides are TGTGCCACCAGCCGCTCGATGCCGGGACAGGGAGGTTATGGCTACACCTTC.

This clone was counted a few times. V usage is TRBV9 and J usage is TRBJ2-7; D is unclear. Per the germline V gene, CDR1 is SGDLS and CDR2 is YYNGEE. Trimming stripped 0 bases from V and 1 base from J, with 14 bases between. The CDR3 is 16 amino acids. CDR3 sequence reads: CASSVEGSVWSYEQYF. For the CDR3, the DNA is TGTGCCAGCAGCGTAGAGGGTTCGGTTTGGTCCTACGAGCAGTACTTC. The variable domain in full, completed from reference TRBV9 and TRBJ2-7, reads DSGVTQTPKHLITATGQRVTLRCSPRSGDLSVYWYQQSLDQGLQFLIQYYNGEERAKGNILERFSAQQFPDLHSELNLSSLELGDSALYFCASSVEGSVWSYEQYFGPGTRLTVT.

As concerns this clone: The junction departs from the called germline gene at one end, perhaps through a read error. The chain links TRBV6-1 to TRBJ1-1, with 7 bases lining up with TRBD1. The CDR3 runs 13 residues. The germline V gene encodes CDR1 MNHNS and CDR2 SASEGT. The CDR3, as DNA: TGTGCCGGCAGGGGGGCGATGAACACTGAAGCTTTCTTT. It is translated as CAGRGAMNTEAFF.

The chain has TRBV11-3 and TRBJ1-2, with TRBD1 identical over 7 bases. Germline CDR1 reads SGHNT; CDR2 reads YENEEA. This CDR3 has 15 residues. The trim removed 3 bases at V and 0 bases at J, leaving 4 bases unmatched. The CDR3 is CASSFGTDSNYGYTF. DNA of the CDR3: TGTGCCAGCAGCTTTGGGACAGACTCTAACTATGGCTACACCTTC.

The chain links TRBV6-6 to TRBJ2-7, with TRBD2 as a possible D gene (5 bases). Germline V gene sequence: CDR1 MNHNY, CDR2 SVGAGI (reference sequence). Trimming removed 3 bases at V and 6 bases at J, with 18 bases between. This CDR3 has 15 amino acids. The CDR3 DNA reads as TGTGCCAGCAGTTATAGGACTCCCTTAAAAAGCGAGCAGTACTTC. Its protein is CASSYRTPLKSEQYF.

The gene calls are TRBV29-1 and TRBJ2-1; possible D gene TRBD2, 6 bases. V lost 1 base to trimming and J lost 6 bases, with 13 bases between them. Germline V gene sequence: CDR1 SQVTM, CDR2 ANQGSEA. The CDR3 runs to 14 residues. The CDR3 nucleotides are TGCAGCGTTGAAGGGGGCGGGAAGGGCAATGAGCAGTTCTTC. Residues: CSVEGGGKGNEQFF.

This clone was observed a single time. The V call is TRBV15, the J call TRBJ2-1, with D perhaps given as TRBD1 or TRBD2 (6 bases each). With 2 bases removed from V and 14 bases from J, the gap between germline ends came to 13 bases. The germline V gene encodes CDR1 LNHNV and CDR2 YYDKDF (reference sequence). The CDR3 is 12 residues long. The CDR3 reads CATSRPKEGEFF. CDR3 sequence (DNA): TGTGCCACCAGCAGACCCAAGGAGGGGGAGTTCTTC.